These T cell receptor beta chains were read from a single sample in a study of cytomegalovirus exposure and HLA in healthy donors. Clones were sequenced by immunoSEQ multiplex PCR, and TCRdb holds only the in-frame ones, with some missing. The sample contains 65,000 to 90,000 clones, about 75% of which appear only once. The source material was PBMCs. These receptors were obtained from a man in his sixties or seventies in good health and CMV-seronegative. Each CDR3 is given with its conserved first and last residue. D genes are given only for firm matches. Size is omitted from some rows. Given values are once, few, many or a class for expanded clones.

J: TRBJ2-1
size: -
V: TRBV7-2
D: -
CDR3: CASSWSGGYNEQFF
DNA: TGTGCCAGCAGCTGGTCTGGCGGGTACAATGAGCAGTTCTTC

J: TRBJ2-7
size: -
V: TRBV19
D: TRBD1
CDR3: CASSKDRGIHEQYF
DNA: TGTGCCAGTAGTAAGGACAGGGGAATCCACGAGCAGTACTTC

J: TRBJ1-2
size: -
V: TRBV5-1
D: -
CDR3: CASTPSGGDYGYTF
DNA: TGCGCCAGCACCCCCTCGGGGGGGGACTATGGCTACACCTTC

J: TRBJ1-1
size: few
V: TRBV6-1
D: TRBD1
CDR3: CASSAGQGYTEAFF
DNA: TGTGCCAGCAGTGCGGGACAGGGGTACACTGAAGCTTTCTTT

J: TRBJ2-1
size: -
V: TRBV7-9
D: -
CDR3: CASSRSSGTYNEQFF
DNA: TGTGCCAGCAGCCGAAGTAGCGGTACCTACAATGAGCAGTTCTTC

J: TRBJ2-5
size: -
V: TRBV7-9
D: -
CDR3: CASSLSISRETQYF
DNA: TGTGCCAGCAGCTTATCAATCTCGCGAGAGACCCAGTACTTC

J: TRBJ2-6
size: -
V: TRBV6-5
D: -
CDR3: CASSYTRGANVLTF
DNA: TGTGCCAGCAGTTATACGAGAGGGGCCAACGTCCTGACTTTC

J: TRBJ1-1
size: -
V: TRBV5-6
D: -
CDR3: CASSLIQGEAFF
DNA: TGTGCCAGCAGCTTGATACAGGGTGAAGCTTTCTTT

J: TRBJ2-5
size: -
V: TRBV7-9
D: -
CDR3: CASSLAAVETQYF
DNA: TGTGCCAGCAGCTTAGCCGCAGTGGAGACCCAGTACTTC

J: TRBJ1-2
size: -
V: TRBV10-2
D: TRBD1
CDR3: CASSIDRDYGYTF
DNA: TGCGCCAGCAGTATTGACAGGGACTATGGCTACACCTTC

J: TRBJ2-7
size: -
V: TRBV28
D: TRBD1
CDR3: CASSSSGTGENYEQYF
DNA: TGTGCCAGCAGTTCATCCGGGACAGGGGAAAACTACGAGCAGTACTTC

J: TRBJ1-2
size: -
V: TRBV29-1
D: TRBD1
CDR3: CSVEERTGDLYGYTF
DNA: TGCAGCGTTGAAGAAAGGACAGGGGACCTCTATGGCTACACCTTC

J: TRBJ2-5
size: -
V: TRBV5-1
D: TRBD1
CDR3: CASSSRQGQETQYF
DNA: TGCGCCAGCAGCTCGCGACAGGGCCAAGAGACCCAGTACTTC

J: TRBJ1-4
size: -
V: TRBV18
D: -
CDR3: CASSRQVNEKLFF
DNA: TGTGCCAGCTCCCGACAAGTGAATGAAAAACTGTTTTTT

J: TRBJ1-4
size: -
V: TRBV15
D: TRBD1
CDR3: CATSRGTTGGEKLFF
DNA: TGTGCCACCAGCAGGGGGACAACAGGGGGAGAAAAACTGTTTTTT

J: TRBJ1-3
size: once
V: TRBV7-2
D: -
CDR3: CASSLVTGNSGNTIYF
DNA: TGTGCCAGCAGCTTAGTTACGGGGAACTCTGGAAACACCATATATTTT

J: TRBJ2-1
size: -
V: TRBV11-3
D: TRBD1
CDR3: CASSLTGTGDNEQFF
DNA: TGTGCCAGCAGTTTAACAGGGACAGGGGACAATGAGCAGTTCTTC

J: TRBJ1-2
size: -
V: TRBV6-5
D: TRBD1
CDR3: CASSLDRNYGYTF
DNA: TGTGCCAGCAGTCTGGACAGGAACTATGGCTACACCTTC

J: TRBJ1-6
size: -
V: TRBV7-8
D: TRBD1
CDR3: CASSPRPVQGDGSYNSPLHF
DNA: TGTGCCAGCAGCCCTAGGCCGGTACAGGGGGACGGCTCCTATAATTCACCCCTCCACTTT

J: TRBJ2-7
size: -
V: TRBV5-1
D: TRBD2
CDR3: CASSLLGGEEYEQYF
DNA: TGCGCCAGCAGCTTGTTGGGGGGGGAAGAATACGAGCAGTACTTC

J: TRBJ2-1
size: -
V: TRBV19
D: -
CDR3: CASQWGQRANEQFF
DNA: TGTGCCTCCCAATGGGGACAAAGGGCCAATGAGCAGTTCTTC

J: TRBJ1-5
size: few
V: TRBV6-1
D: TRBD1
CDR3: CASSAGSGGSQPQHF
DNA: TGTGCCAGCAGTGCCGGGTCAGGGGGCAGTCAGCCCCAGCATTTT

J: TRBJ2-1
size: -
V: TRBV11-3
D: TRBD2
CDR3: CASSLGRVSNEQFF
DNA: TGTGCCAGCAGCTTGGGGAGGGTGAGCAATGAGCAGTTCTTC

J: TRBJ1-2
size: -
V: TRBV29-1
D: -
CDR3: CSGGEENGYTF
DNA: TGCAGCGGGGGAGAGGAAAATGGCTACACCTTC

J: TRBJ2-2
size: -
V: TRBV7-8
D: -
CDR3: CASSSLRRADGELFF
DNA: TGTGCCAGCAGCTCCCTTAGGAGGGCCGACGGGGAGCTGTTTTTT

J: TRBJ2-7
size: few
V: TRBV4-3
D: -
CDR3: CASSQDRGARGDEQYF
DNA: TGCGCCAGCAGCCAAGACCGCGGGGCCAGAGGGGACGAGCAGTACTTC

J: TRBJ1-5
size: -
V: TRBV27
D: -
CDR3: CASSLMGASQPQHF
DNA: TGTGCCAGCAGTTTAATGGGGGCAAGTCAGCCCCAGCATTTT

J: TRBJ1-5
size: few
V: TRBV2
D: TRBD1
CDR3: CASSEGRGSNQPQHF
DNA: TGTGCCAGCAGTGAAGGCAGGGGGAGCAATCAGCCCCAGCATTTT